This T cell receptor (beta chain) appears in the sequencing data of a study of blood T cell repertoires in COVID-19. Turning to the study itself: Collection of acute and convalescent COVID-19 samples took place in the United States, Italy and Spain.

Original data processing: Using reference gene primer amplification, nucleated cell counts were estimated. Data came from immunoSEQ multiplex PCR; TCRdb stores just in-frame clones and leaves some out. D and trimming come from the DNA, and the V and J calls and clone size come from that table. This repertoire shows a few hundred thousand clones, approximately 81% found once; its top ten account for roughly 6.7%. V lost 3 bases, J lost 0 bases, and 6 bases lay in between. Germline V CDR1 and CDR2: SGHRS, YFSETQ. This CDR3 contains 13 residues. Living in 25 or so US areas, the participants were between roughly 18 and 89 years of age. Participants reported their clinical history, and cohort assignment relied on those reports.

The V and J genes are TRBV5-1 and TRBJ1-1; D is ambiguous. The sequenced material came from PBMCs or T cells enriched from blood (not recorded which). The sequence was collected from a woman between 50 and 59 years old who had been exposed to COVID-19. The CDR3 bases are TGCGCCAGCAGCTCCGGGTTGAACACTGAAGCTTTCTTT. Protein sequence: CASSSGLNTEAFF.